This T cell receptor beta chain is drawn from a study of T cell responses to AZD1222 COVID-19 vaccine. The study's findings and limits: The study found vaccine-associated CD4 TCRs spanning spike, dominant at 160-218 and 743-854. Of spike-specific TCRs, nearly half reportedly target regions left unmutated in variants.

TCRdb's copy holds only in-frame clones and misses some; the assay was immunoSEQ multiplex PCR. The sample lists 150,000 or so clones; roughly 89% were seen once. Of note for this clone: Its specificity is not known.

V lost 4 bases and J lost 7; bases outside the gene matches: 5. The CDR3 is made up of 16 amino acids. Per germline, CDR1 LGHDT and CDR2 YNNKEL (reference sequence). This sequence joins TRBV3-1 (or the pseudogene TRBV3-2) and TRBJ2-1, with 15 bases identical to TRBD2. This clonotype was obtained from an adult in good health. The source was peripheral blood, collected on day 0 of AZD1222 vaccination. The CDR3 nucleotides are TGTGCCAGCAGCCCAGGGACTAGCGGGGGGAGGAATGAGCAGTTCTTC. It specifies CASSPGTSGGRNEQFF.